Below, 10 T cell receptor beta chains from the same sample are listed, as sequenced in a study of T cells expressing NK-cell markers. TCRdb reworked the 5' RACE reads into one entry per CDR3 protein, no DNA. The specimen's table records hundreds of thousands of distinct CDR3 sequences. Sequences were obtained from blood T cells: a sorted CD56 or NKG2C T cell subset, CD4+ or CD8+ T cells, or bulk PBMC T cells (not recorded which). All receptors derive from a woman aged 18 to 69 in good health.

CDR3 region: CASSPQGTGRAYGYTF. The chain links TRBV5-6 to TRBJ1-2; the TCRdb call, TRBD1, lacks DNA for checking. This CDR3 contains 16 residues. CDR1 and CDR2 from the germline V gene are SGHDT and YYEEEE. Drawing the rest from reference TRBV5-6 and TRBJ1-2, the complete variable domain is DAGVTQSPTHLIKTRGQQVTLRCSPKSGHDTVSWYQQALGQGPQFIFQYYEEEERQRGNFPDRFSGHQFPNYSSELNVNALLLGDSALYLCASSPQGTGRAYGYTFGSGTRLTVV.

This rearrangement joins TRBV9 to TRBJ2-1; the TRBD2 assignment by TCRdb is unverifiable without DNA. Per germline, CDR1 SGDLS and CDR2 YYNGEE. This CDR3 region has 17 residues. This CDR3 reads CASSGTVGRGAYNEQFF. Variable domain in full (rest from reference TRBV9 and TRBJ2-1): DSGVTQTPKHLITATGQRVTLRCSPRSGDLSVYWYQQSLDQGLQFLIQYYNGEERAKGNILERFSAQQFPDLHSELNLSSLELGDSALYFCASSGTVGRGAYNEQFFGPGTRLTVL.

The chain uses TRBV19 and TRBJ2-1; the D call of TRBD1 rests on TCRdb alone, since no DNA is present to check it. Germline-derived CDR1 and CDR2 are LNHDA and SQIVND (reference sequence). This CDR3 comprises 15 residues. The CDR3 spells CASNRGGTVYNEQFF.

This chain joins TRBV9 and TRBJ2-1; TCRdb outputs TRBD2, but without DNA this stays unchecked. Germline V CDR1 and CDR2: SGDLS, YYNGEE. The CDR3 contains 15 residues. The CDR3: CASSITSGLYNEQFF. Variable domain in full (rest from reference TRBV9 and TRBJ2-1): DSGVTQTPKHLITATGQRVTLRCSPRSGDLSVYWYQQSLDQGLQFLIQYYNGEERAKGNILERFSAQQFPDLHSELNLSSLELGDSALYFCASSITSGLYNEQFFGPGTRLTVL.

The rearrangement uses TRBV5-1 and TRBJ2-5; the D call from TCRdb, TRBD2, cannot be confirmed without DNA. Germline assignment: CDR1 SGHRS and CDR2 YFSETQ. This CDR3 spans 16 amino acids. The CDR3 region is CASSLGPRTGVETQYF.

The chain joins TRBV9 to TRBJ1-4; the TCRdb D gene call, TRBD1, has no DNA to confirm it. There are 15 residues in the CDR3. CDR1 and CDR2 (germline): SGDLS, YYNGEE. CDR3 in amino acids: CASSVGRQDREKLFF.

CDR3 sequence reads: CASSGRQGNAEAFF. The gene calls are TRBV5-5 and TRBJ1-1; there is no DNA to check the TCRdb D call of TRBD1. Per germline, CDR1 SGHKS and CDR2 YYEKEE (reference sequence). CDR3 length: 14 residues.

CDR3 sequence reads: CASSDAESSYNEQFF. The chain has TRBV25-1 and TRBJ2-1. Germline CDR1 reads MGHDK; CDR2 reads SYGVNS. CDR3 length: 15 residues.

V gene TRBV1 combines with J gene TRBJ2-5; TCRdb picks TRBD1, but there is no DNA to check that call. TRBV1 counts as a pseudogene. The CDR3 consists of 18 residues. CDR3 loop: CTSSPASNGTGTQETQYF.

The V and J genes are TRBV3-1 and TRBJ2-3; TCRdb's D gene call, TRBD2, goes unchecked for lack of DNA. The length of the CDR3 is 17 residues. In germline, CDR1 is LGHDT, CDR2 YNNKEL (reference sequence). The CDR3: CASSPNGLAGGTDTQYF.